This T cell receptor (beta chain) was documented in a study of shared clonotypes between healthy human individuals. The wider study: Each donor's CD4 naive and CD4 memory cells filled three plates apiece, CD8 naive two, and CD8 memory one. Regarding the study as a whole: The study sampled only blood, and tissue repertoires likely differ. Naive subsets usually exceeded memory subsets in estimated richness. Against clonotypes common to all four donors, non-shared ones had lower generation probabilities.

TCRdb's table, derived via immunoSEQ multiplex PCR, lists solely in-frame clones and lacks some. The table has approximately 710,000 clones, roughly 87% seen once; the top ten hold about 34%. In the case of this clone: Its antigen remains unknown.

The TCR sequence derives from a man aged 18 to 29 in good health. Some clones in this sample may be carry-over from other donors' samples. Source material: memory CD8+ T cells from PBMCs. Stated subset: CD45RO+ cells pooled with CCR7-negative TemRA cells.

In nucleotides, the CDR3 is TGTGCCAGCAGCCATCCTGGGACTGCGAACACTGAAGCTTTCTTT. It translates to CASSHPGTANTEAFF. V gene TRBV4-2 combines with J gene TRBJ1-1; D may be TRBD1 (5 bases). V gave up 3 bases and J gave up 1 base, with 12 bases separating them. The CDR3 loop spans 15 amino acids. Germline-derived CDR1 and CDR2 are LGHNA and YNFKEQ.